This TCR beta chain was captured in a study of blood T cells in healthy people across ages. Each donor gave roughly 9.8 milliliters of peripheral blood. Researchers report isolating at least 6 million PBMCs per sample. Samples each had at least 5 micrograms of total RNA extracted. CDR1 and CDR2 from the germline V gene are MNHEY and SVGAGI. The CDR3 runs to 14 residues. V dropped 0 bases and J dropped 12 bases, with 15 bases sitting between them. Using a J-beta primer mix together with a sample-barcoded 5' primer, a second PCR was run for about 6 to 12 cycles. Researchers report that a template-switch adaptor with 12 random nucleotides tagged each cDNA molecule. Using its own MiXCR run on the 5' RACE reads, TCRdb lists one record per CDR3 protein. Of some 1.4 million distinct CDR3 sequences listed, around 42% are singletons.

The chain has TRBV6-5 and TRBJ2-1; D may correspond to TRBD1 or TRBD2 (7 bases each). The source material was blood. The source is a woman aged 18-29 years in good health. The chain's CDR3 is CASSYSGRGGLQFF. DNA for the CDR3: TGTGCCAGCAGTTACTCGGGCAGGGGGGGTTTGCAGTTCTTC.